This is a list of T cell receptor beta chains from one sample in a study of shared clonotypes between healthy human individuals. Here immunoSEQ multiplex PCR was the method, and the copy in TCRdb shows in-frame clones only, minus some. The table includes around 980,000 clones, approximately 78% detected once. The specimen was memory CD4+ T cells from PBMCs. The receptors were gathered from a man aged 18-30 years in good health. Some clones in this sample may be carry-over from other donors' samples. The conserved cysteine and the conserved F or W are not part of the CDR3 here. Fields, in order: V gene, J gene, CDR3 protein.

TRBV18	TRBJ2-7	ASSPKPSGSSYEQY
TRBV7-2	TRBJ1-4	ASSSKGNGNEKLF
TRBV7-9	TRBJ1-1	ASSLDLGGLNTEAF
TRBV7-9	TRBJ2-1	ASSLSRVFDAEQF
TRBV28	TRBJ2-1	ASSLLGQGLYNEQF
TRBV15	TRBJ1-5	ATSREGGNQPQH
TRBV4-3	TRBJ1-2	ASSGGSNYGYT
TRBV11-2	TRBJ1-3	ASSLEREVGRWGGNTIY
TRBV4-1	TRBJ1-5	ASSQRGVSNQPQH
TRBV11-2	TRBJ2-5	ASSPRQGGTGETQY
TRBV7-9	TRBJ2-5	ASSFDAGRSRETQY
TRBV6-5	TRBJ2-5	ASTPLGIGTQY
TRBV30	TRBJ1-4	AWSSWTGSNEKLF
TRBV29-1	TRBJ1-2	SVIVVGQIYGYT
TRBV19	TRBJ2-1	ASTTTTGGDEQF
TRBV6-1	TRBJ2-5	ASIDRVYETQY
TRBV19	TRBJ1-4	ASSIQVGQGEKLF
TRBV5-6	TRBJ2-3	ASEGTGTDTQY
TRBV5-1	TRBJ2-7	ASSPGTSGRSVSEQY
TRBV5-1	TRBJ2-1	ASSPREWDNEQF
TRBV27	TRBJ2-3	ASSLAGDHTDTQY
TRBV4-2	TRBJ2-1	ASSQDRTGYNEQF
TRBV28	TRBJ2-7	ASSLPGLRYEQY
TRBV28	TRBJ2-3	ASSTIASTQY
TRBV2	TRBJ2-2	ASSDVGTNTGELF
TRBV30	TRBJ2-1	AWSVPTSGRDNEQF
TRBV5-4	TRBJ2-3	ASSQPGLALDTQY
TRBV28	TRBJ2-1	ATAGGGRTNEQF
TRBV7-6	TRBJ1-4	ASSSGPEGRKLF
TRBV13	TRBJ2-1	AGSPRRRQAYNEQF
TRBV30	TRBJ2-1	AWSVGLAGEQF
TRBV15	TRBJ2-7	ATSRDGRRGGEQY
TRBV30	TRBJ1-5	AWGQGGNQPQH
TRBV5-1	TRBJ2-1	ASSFWGPGNEQF
TRBV6-6	TRBJ2-7	ASRRTGSSYEQY
TRBV4-2	TRBJ1-5	ASSQVGGDRNQPQH
TRBV6-1	TRBJ2-7	ASSASRTSSYEQY
TRBV18	TRBJ1-2	ASSPTGTGGYGYT
TRBV25-1	TRBJ2-1	ASSEPFSGRGYNEQF
TRBV28	TRBJ1-5	ASSPTGTGYQPQH
TRBV4-3	TRBJ2-1	ASSQGVAGNYNEQF
TRBV5-1	TRBJ2-2	ASSLVSSRGGELF
TRBV2	TRBJ2-3	ASRSGSRADTQY
TRBV10-2	TRBJ2-1	ASSVSGLHNEQF
TRBV4-1	TRBJ1-5	ASSQGGRDSNQPQH
TRBV6-4	TRBJ1-1	ASSNYRDTEAF
TRBV19	TRBJ2-4	ASSMNRPGKDIQY
TRBV11-2	TRBJ2-3	ASSTNLPDTQY